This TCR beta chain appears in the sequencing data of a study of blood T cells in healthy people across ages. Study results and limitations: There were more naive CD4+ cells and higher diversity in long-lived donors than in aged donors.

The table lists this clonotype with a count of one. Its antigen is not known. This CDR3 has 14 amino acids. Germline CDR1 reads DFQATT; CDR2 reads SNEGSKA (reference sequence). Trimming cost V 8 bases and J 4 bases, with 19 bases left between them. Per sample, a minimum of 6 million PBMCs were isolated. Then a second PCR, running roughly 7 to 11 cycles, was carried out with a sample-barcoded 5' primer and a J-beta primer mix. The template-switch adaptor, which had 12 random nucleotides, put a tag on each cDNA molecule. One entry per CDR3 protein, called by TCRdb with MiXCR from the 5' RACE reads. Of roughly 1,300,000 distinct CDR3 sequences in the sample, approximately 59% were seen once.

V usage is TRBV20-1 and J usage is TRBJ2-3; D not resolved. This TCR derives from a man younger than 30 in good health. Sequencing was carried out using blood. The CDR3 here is CSTQSLLWADTQYF. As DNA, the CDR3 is TGCAGTACTCAGAGTCTCCTTTGGGCAGATACGCAGTATTTT.